This entry concerns a single TCR beta chain. The sample is drawn from a study of OX40 agonist ivuxolimab in advanced cancers. Sequencing was performed with immunoSEQ multiplex PCR; in TCRdb, only in-frame clones are kept and a portion is missing. The data hold 70,000 to 95,000 clones, with 94% observed a single time. CDR3 length: 15 residues. V lost 4 bases and J 8 bases, leaving 20 bases between the germline ends. Germline loops: CDR1 MNHEY, CDR2 SMNVEV (reference sequence). The chain joins TRBV27 to TRBJ1-2, with D possibly TRBD1 on 6 matching bases. This sequence originates from an adult with an advanced solid tumor such as melanoma, head and neck, liver or kidney cancer. Here the sequenced sample was CD4+ or CD8+ T cells sorted from blood, taken in a trial of the OX40 agonist ivuxolimab. CDR3 in DNA: TGTGCCAGCAGTTACGGCCAGGGGACTTTAAGGGGCTACACCTTC. As protein: CASSYGQGTLRGYTF.